This is a list of T cell receptor beta chains from one sample in a study of EBV T-cell therapy then PD-1 blockade in nasopharyngeal carcinoma. Measured with immunoSEQ multiplex PCR; TCRdb has only the in-frame clones, and not every one. The sample contains approximately 23,000 clones, 82% of which appear only once. These TCRs are of unknown antigen specificity. The source material was CD8+ T cells from blood, sampled at day -245 from a patient whose treatment included autologous EBV-specific T cells and nivolumab. These receptors were obtained from a middle-aged man with nasopharyngeal carcinoma. Each CDR3 is given with its conserved first and last residue. A D gene is named only where the DNA matches it firmly. Clone sizes are given selectively: once, few, many, or a class where the clone is expanded.

-	TRBV9	-	TRBJ1-1	CASSVTDLNTEAFF	TGTGCCAGCAGCGTAACAGATTTGAACACTGAAGCTTTCTTT
TRBD1	TRBV6-2/TRBV6-3	-	TRBJ1-2	CASSYSGQGLDGYTF	TGTGCCAGCAGTTACTCGGGACAGGGTCTCGATGGCTACACCTTC
TRBD1	TRBV9	-	TRBJ2-1	CASSAGTGGLGNEQFF	TGTGCCAGCAGCGCCGGGACAGGGGGATTAGGCAATGAGCAGTTCTTC
-	TRBV4-3	-	TRBJ1-1	CASSQDTGAYTEAFF	TGCGCCAGCAGCCAAGATACGGGAGCGTACACTGAAGCTTTCTTT
TRBD1	TRBV6-1	-	TRBJ2-6	CASSEGGQGVSGANVLTF	TGTGCCAGCAGTGAAGGAGGACAGGGGGTGTCGGGGGCCAACGTCCTGACTTTC
-	TRBV9	-	TRBJ1-1	CASSVSTEAFF	TGTGCCAGCAGCGTCAGCACTGAAGCTTTCTTT
TRBD1	TRBV4-3	-	TRBJ2-6	CASSQGTGAGANVLTF	TGCGCCAGCAGCCAAGGGACAGGGGCTGGGGCCAACGTCCTGACTTTC
-	TRBV6-4	-	TRBJ2-3	CASSLATNPTDTQYF	TGTGCCAGCAGCCTAGCGACTAACCCCACAGATACGCAGTATTTT
-	TRBV6-5	-	TRBJ2-7	CASITGPWGYEQYF	TGTGCCAGCATTACCGGCCCCTGGGGCTACGAGCAGTACTTC
-	TRBV5-4	-	TRBJ1-6	CASSLRGYNSPLHF	TGTGCCAGCAGCTTGAGGGGCTATAATTCACCCCTCCACTTT
-	TRBV29-1	-	TRBJ2-7	CSVTGGTTGSYEQYF	TGCAGCGTTACCGGCGGCACAACAGGCTCCTACGAGCAGTACTTC
-	TRBV6-4	-	TRBJ2-2	CASSAGRGDTGELFF	TGTGCCAGCAGCGCGGGCAGGGGGGACACCGGGGAGCTGTTTTTT
TRBD1	TRBV4-3	-	TRBJ1-1	CASSQDPTGGEGILAFF	TGCGCCAGCAGCCAAGACCCGACAGGGGGTGAAGGTATTCTAGCTTTCTTT
TRBD1	TRBV24-1	-	TRBJ2-5	CATSDLPGQGGGETQYF	TGTGCCACCAGTGACCTTCCGGGACAGGGGGGAGGCGAGACCCAGTACTTC
TRBD1	TRBV6-2/TRBV6-3	few	TRBJ1-1	CASSLGQGASGNTEAFF	TGTGCCAGCAGTCTGGGGCAGGGGGCGAGTGGAAACACTGAAGCTTTCTTT